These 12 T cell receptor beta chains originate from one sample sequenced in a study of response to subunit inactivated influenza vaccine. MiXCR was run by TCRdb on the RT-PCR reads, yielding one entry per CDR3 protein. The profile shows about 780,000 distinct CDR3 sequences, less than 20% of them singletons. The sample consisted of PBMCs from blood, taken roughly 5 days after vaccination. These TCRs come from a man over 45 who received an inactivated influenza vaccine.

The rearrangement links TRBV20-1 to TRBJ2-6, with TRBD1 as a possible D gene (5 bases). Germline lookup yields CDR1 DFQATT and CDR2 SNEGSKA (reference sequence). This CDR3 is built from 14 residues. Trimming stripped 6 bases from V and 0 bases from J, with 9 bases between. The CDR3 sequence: CSARVLSGANVLTF. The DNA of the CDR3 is TGCAGTGCCAGGGTCCTCTCTGGGGCCAACGTCCTGACTTTC.

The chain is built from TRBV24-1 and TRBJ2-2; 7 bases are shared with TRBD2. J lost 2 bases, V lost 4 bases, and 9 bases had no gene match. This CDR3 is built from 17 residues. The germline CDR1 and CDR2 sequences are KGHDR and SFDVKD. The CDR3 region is CATSDPGLGLNTGELFF. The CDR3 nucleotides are TGTGCCACCAGTGACCCCGGACTGGGACTAAACACCGGGGAGCTGTTTTTT.

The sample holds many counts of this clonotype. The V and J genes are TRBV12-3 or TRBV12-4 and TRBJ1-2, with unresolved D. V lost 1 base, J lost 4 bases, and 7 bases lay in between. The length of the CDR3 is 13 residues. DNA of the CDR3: TGTGCCAGCAGTTTAGGGGGAAGCTATGGCTACACCTTC. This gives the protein CASSLGGSYGYTF.

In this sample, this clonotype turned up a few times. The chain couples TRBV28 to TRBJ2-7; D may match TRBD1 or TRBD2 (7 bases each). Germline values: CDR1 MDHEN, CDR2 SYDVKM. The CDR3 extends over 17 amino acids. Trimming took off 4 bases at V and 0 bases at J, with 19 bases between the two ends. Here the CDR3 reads CASSSRGRGLSSYEQYF. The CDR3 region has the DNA TGTGCCAGCAGTTCCCGGGGGAGGGGGCTCAGCTCCTACGAGCAGTACTTC.

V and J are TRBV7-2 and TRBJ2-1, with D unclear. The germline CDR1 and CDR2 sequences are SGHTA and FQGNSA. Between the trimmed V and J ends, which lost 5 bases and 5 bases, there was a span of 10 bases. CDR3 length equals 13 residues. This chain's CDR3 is CASSPTWNNEQFF. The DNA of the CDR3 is TGTGCCAGCAGCCCGACTTGGAACAATGAGCAGTTCTTC.

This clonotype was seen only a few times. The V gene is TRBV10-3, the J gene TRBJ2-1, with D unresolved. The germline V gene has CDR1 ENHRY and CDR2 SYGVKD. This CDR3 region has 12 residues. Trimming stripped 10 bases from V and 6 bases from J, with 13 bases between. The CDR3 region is CATAATTNEQFF. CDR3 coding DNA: TGTGCCACCGCAGCCACCACCAATGAGCAGTTCTTC.

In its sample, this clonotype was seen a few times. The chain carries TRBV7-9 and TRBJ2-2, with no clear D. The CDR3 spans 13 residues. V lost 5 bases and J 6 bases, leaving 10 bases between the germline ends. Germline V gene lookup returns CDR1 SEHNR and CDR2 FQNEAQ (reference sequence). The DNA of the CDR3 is TGTGCCAGCAGCGCCATCCGGTCCGGGGAGCTGTTTTTT. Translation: CASSAIRSGELFF.

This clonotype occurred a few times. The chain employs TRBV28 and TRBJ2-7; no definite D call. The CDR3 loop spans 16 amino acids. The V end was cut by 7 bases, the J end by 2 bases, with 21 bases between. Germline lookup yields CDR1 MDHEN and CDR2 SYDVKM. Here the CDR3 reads CASTSYASERPYEQYF. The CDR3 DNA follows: TGTGCCAGCACCTCCTACGCCAGCGAGCGACCCTACGAGCAGTACTTC.

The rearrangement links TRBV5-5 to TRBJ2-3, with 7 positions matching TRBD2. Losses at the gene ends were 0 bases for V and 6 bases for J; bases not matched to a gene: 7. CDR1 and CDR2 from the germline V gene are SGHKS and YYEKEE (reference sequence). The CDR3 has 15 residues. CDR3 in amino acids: CASSLVSAGRDTQYF. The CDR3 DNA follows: TGTGCCAGCAGCTTGGTTTCAGCGGGGCGGGATACGCAGTATTTT.

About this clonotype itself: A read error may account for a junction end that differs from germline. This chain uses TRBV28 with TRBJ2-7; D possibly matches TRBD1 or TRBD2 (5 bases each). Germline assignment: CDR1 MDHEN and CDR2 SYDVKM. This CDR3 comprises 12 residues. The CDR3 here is CASTGRRYEQNF. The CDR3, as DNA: TGTGCCAGCACGGGACGGAGATACGAGCAGAACTTC.

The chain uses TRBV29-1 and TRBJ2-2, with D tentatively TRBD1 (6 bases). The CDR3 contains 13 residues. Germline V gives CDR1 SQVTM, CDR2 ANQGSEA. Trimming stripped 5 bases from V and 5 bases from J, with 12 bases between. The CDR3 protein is CSVPRGTTGELFF. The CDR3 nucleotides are TGCAGCGTTCCAAGGGGGACGACCGGGGAGCTGTTTTTT.

CDR3 protein: CASSDRDRDPLQITDTQYF. The CDR3 coding sequence is TGTGCCAGCAGCGACCGGGACAGGGACCCCCTTCAGATCACAGATACGCAGTATTTT. The V gene is TRBV13, the J gene TRBJ2-3; 9 nucleotides line up with TRBD1. The germline V gene encodes CDR1 PRHDT and CDR2 FYEKMQ (reference sequence). CDR3 size: 19 residues. With 5 bases clipped from V and 2 bases from J, the junction kept 17 bases outside the gene matches.